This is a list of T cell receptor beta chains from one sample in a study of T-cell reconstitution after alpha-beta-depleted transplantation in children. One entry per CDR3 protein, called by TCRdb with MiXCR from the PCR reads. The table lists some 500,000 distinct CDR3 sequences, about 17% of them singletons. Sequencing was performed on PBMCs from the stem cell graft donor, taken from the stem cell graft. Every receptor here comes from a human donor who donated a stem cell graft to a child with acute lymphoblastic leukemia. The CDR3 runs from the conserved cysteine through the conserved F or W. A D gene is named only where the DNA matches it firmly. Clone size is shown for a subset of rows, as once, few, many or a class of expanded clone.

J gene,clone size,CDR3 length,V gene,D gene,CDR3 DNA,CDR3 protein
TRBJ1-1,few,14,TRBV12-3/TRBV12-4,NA,TGTGCCAGCAGTTTACGACCGGGGGACACTGAAGCTTTCTTT,CASSLRPGDTEAFF
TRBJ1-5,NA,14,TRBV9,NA,TGTGCCAGCAGCAGAGGGGTTAGCAATCAGCCCCAGCATTTT,CASSRGVSNQPQHF
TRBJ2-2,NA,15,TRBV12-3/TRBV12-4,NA,TGTGCCAGCAGTTTAGGCCAGTGGTACACCGGGGAGCTGTTTTTT,CASSLGQWYTGELFF
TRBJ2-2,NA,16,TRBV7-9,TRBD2,TGTGCCAGCAGCTTAGAGCGCGGGAGAAAGGACGGGGAGCTGTTTTTT,CASSLERGRKDGELFF
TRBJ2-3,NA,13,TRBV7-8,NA,TGTGCCAGCAGCCGAGGGCGCACAGATACGCAGTATTTT,CASSRGRTDTQYF
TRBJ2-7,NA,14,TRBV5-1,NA,TGCGCCAGCAGCTTTAGGCCGCCGGACTACGAGCAGTACTTC,CASSFRPPDYEQYF
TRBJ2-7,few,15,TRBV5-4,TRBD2,TGTGCCAGCAGCTCCGGGGTAGCGGGCTCCTACGAGCAGTACTTC,CASSSGVAGSYEQYF
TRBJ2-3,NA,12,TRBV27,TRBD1,TGTGCCAGCTGGTCAGGGGGAGATACGCAGTATTTT,CASWSGGDTQYF
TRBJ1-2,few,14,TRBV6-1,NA,TGTGCCAGCAGACCGCCGGGGACGGAGTATGGCTACACCTTC,CASRPPGTEYGYTF
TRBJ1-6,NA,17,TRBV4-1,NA,TGCGCCAGCAGCCAAGATCTGGCGGAAACTTATAATTCACCCCTCCACTTT,CASSQDLAETYNSPLHF
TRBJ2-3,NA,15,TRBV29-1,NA,TGCAGCGTTGCCCAATTAGCAACACGCACAGATACGCAGTATTTT,CSVAQLATRTDTQYF
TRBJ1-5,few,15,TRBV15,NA,TGTGCCACCAGCAGACAGGGGAATAGCAATCAGCCCCAGCATTTT,CATSRQGNSNQPQHF
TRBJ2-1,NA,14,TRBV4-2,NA,TGTGCCAGCAGCCAAGTGGAAGAGGGGTATGAGCAGTTCTTC,CASSQVEEGYEQFF
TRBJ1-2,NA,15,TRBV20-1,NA,TGCAGTGCTAGAGAGGCCAGGGATCCACCGTTTTTTGGCACCTTC,CSAREARDPPFFGTF
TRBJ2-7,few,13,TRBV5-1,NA,TGCGCCAGCAGCTCCTGGGCAGGATACGAGCAGTACTTC,CASSSWAGYEQYF
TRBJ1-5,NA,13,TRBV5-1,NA,TGCGCCAGCAGCCCTGAAGGTAATCAGCCCCAGCATTTT,CASSPEGNQPQHF
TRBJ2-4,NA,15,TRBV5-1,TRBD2,TGCGCCAGCAGCTTTGGACTAGCGGGAGGGGACATTCAGTACTTC,CASSFGLAGGDIQYF
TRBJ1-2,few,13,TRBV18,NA,TGTGCCAGCTCAACCCGGGAGACGGCTGGCTACACCTTC,CASSTRETAGYTF
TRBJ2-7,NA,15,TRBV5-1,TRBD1,TGCGTCAGCAGCCTAGACGGGGACAGCTCCTACGAGCAGTACTTC,CVSSLDGDSSYEQYF
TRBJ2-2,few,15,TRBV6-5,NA,TGTGCCAGCAGTTACCAGCGGACCTACACCGGGGAGCTGTTTTTT,CASSYQRTYTGELFF
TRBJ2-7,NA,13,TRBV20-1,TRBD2,TGCAGTGCTCCCAGCGGGAGGAGCCACGAGCAGTACTTC,CSAPSGRSHEQYF
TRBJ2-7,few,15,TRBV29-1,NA,TGCAGCGTTGTGAAAGCTGGAGAAAGCTCCTACGAGCAGTACTTC,CSVVKAGESSYEQYF
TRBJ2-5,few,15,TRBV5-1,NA,TGCGCCAGCAGCTTTTTAGGGGCAGTCCAAGAGACCCAGTACTTC,CASSFLGAVQETQYF
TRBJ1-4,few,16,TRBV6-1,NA,TGTGCCAGCACTCTAGGACGGACACCAACTAATGAAAAACTGTTTTTT,CASTLGRTPTNEKLFF
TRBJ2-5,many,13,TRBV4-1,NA,TGCGCCAGCAGCCAAGGACTCCAAGAGACCCAGTACTTC,CASSQGLQETQYF
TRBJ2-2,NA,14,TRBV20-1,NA,TGCAGTGCTAGTGGCGTGGGCCAAGCCGGGGAGCTGTTTTTT,CSASGVGQAGELFF
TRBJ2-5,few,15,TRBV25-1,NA,TGTGCCAGCAGTGAAGGGACCGGGACGATAGAGACCCAGTACTTC,CASSEGTGTIETQYF
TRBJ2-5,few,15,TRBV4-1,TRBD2,TGCGCCAGCAGCCAAGGCCTGACTAGCGGGACGACCCAGTACTTC,CASSQGLTSGTTQYF
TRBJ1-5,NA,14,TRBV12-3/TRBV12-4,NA,TGTGCCAGCTCCTTTGGGGGGGCCAATCAGCCCCAGCATTTT,CASSFGGANQPQHF
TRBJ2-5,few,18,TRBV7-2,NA,TGTGCCAGCAGCTTAGCCCCAGGGGACGGCACAAAACAAGAGACCCAGTACTTC,CASSLAPGDGTKQETQYF
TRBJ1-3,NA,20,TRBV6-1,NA,TGTGCCAGCAGTGAAGAATCGTGGGTACGGGGTTTTAAGGGAGAAAACACCATATATTTT,CASSEESWVRGFKGENTIYF
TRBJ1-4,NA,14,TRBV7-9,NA,TGTGCCAGCAGCTTAGCGGGGGCGGAGTTAAAACTGTTTTTT,CASSLAGAELKLFF
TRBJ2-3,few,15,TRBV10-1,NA,TGCGCCAGCGGATCTGAGGGCATGGGCACAGATACGCAGTATTTT,CASGSEGMGTDTQYF
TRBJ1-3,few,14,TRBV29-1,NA,TGCAGCGTTGATGGGGGCGCATCTGGAAACACCATATATTTT,CSVDGGASGNTIYF
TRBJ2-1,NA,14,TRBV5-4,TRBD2,TGTGCCAGCAGCCTTGGCGGGGGAAGGGATGAGCAGTTCTTC,CASSLGGGRDEQFF
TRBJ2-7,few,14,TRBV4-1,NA,TGCGCCAGCAGCCAAGATAATGGCGTGGGGGAGCAGTACTTC,CASSQDNGVGEQYF
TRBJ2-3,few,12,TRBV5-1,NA,TGCGCCAGCAGCTTGCGCCCTTCGGCGCAGTATTTT,CASSLRPSAQYF
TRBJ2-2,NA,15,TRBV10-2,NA,TGCGCCAGCAGTTGGACGGCAGACAACACCGGGGAGCTGTTTTTT,CASSWTADNTGELFF
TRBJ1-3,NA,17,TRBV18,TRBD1,TGTGCCAGCTCTATCTTATCGGACAGGAACTCTGGAAACACCATATATTTT,CASSILSDRNSGNTIYF
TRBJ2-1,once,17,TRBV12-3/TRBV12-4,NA,TGTGCCAGCAGTCTCGAGATCCTTAGCCTCTACTACAATGAGCAGTTCTTC,CASSLEILSLYYNEQFF
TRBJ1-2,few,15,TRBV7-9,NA,TGTGCCAGCAGCGATACCGGGACGGCCAACTATGGCTACACCTTC,CASSDTGTANYGYTF
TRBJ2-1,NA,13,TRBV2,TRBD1,TGTGCCAGCCGGGACAGGACTTACAATGAGCAGTTCTTC,CASRDRTYNEQFF
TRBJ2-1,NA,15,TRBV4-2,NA,TGTGCCAGCAGCCAAGATTGGCAGGGGGGGTATGAGCAGTTCTTC,CASSQDWQGGYEQFF
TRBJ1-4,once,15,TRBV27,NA,TGTGCCAGCAGTGCCGTACTGGGACGGGGCGAAAAACTGTTTTTT,CASSAVLGRGEKLFF
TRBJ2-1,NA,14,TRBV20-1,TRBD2,TGCAGTGCTAGAGAGGCGGGAGGACAAAATGAGCAGTTCTTC,CSAREAGGQNEQFF
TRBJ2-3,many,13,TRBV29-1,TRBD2,TGCAGCGTTTGGACTAGCGGGAGAGATACGCAGTATTTT,CSVWTSGRDTQYF
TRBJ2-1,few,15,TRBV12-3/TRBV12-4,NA,TGTGCCAGCAGAGGGGCAGGGTGGTCCTACAATGAGCAGTTCTTC,CASRGAGWSYNEQFF
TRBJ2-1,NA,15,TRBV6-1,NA,TGTGCCAGCAGTGACCTCAATACCTTCCCCAATGAGCAGTTCTTC,CASSDLNTFPNEQFF
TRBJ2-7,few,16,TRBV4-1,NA,TGCGCCAGCAGCCAAGCCCCAGGGCGTGGATTCGACGAGCAGTACTTC,CASSQAPGRGFDEQYF
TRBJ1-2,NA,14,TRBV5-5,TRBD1,TGTGCCAGCAGCTTCGGTGGGGACAGGGTCGGCTACACCTTC,CASSFGGDRVGYTF
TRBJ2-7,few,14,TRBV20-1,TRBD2,TGCAGTGCTAGAGATCTAGCGGGGACCTACGAGCAGTACTTC,CSARDLAGTYEQYF
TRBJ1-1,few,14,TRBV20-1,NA,TGCAGTGCTAGAGGACAGCTTATTAACACTGAAGCTTTCTTT,CSARGQLINTEAFF
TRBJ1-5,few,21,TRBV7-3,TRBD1,TGTGCCAGCAGCTTAAGAATCTGCGGACAGGGGGCCAGACTTAGCAATCAGCCCCAGCATTTT,CASSLRICGQGARLSNQPQHF
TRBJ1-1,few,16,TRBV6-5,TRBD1,TGTGCCAGCAGTTACTCGCGGGACAGGGGACATACTGAAGCTTTCTTT,CASSYSRDRGHTEAFF
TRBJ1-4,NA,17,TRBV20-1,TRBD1,TGCAGTGCTAGGGCTTCGGGACAGGGGTTCGCTAATGAAAAACTGTTTTTT,CSARASGQGFANEKLFF